These 21 T cell receptor beta chains were all obtained from the same sample, sequenced in a study of CD8 T cell repertoires and HIV-1 epitope variants. Sequencing used immunoSEQ multiplex PCR; TCRdb keeps in-frame clones, though not all of them. The sample contains around 5,900 clones, more than 55% of which appear only once. Their cognate antigens are unknown. Sequenced: cultured CD8+ T cells derived from PBMCs. All receptors come from a male donor with HIV.

The V call is TRBV7-2, the J call TRBJ2-6, with 10 positions matching TRBD1. The germline gives CDR1 SGHTA, CDR2 FQGNSA. This CDR3 comprises 14 residues. Trimming at V came to 5 bases and at J to 19 bases, leaving 14 bases not matched to a gene. CDR3 nucleotide sequence: TGTGCCAGCAGCCAAGGTCGGCGGACAGGGGGGTTTACTTTC. Its translation: CASSQGRRTGGFTF. Combining the CDR3 with reference TRBV7-2 and TRBJ2-6 gives the whole variable domain GAGVSQSPSNKVTEKGKDVELRCDPISGHTALYWYRQSLGQGLEFLIYFQGNSAPDKSGLPSDRFSAERTGGSVSTLTIQRTQQEDSAVYLCASSQGRRTGGFTFGAGSRLTVL.

This rearrangement joins TRBV27 to TRBJ2-1; perhaps TRBD1 as D (5 bases). This CDR3 has 14 residues. Germline assignment: CDR1 MNHEY and CDR2 SMNVEV (reference sequence). Trimming cost V 3 bases and J 8 bases, with 14 bases left between them. The CDR3 DNA reads as TGTGCCAGCAGTTTGGGGCAGGGTGGCTATGAGCAGTTCTTC. It is translated as CASSLGQGGYEQFF.

V gene TRBV21-1 combines with J gene TRBJ1-1; TRBD1, the table's D call, lacks a check against the DNA. TRBV21-1 is a pseudogene. The CDR3 runs to 12 residues. The CDR3 loop reads CASSKQNTEAFF. The CDR3, as DNA: TGTGCCAGCAGCAAACAGAACACTGAAGCTTTCTTT.

This clone has just one count. DNA of the CDR3: TGTGCCAGTAAGTCAAGCGGCAGCTCCTACAATGAGCAGTTCTTC. This codes for CASKSSGSSYNEQFF. The genes are TRBV19 and TRBJ2-1; a weak D match, TRBD2 (5 bases). There are 15 residues in the CDR3. Germline V gene sequence: CDR1 LNHDA, CDR2 SQIVND (reference sequence). V was trimmed by 7 bases and J by 0 bases, leaving 13 bases between them.

CDR3 protein: CASSTDYGYNEQFF. The DNA of the CDR3 is TGTGCCAGCAGTACAGATTACGGGTACAATGAGCAGTTCTTC. J is TRBJ2-1 and V is TRBV6-5; D is unclear. V lost 5 bases, J lost 4 bases, and 12 bases lay in between. The CDR3 consists of 14 residues. CDR1 MNHEY and CDR2 SVGAGI come from the germline V gene.

J is TRBJ2-6 and V is TRBV14, with D tentatively TRBD2 (5 bases). V was trimmed by 0 bases and J by 2 bases, leaving 14 bases between them. This CDR3 contains 18 residues. Germline V gene data show CDR1 as SGHDN and CDR2 as FVKESK. This CDR3 is CASSQETGRSAGANVLTF. CDR3 in DNA: TGTGCCAGCAGCCAAGAAACGGGGAGATCGGCTGGGGCCAACGTCCTGACTTTC. The variable domain in full, completed from reference TRBV14 and TRBJ2-6, reads EAGVTQFPSHSVIEKGQTVTLRCDPISGHDNLYWYRRVMGKEIKFLLHFVKESKQDESGMPNNRFLAERTGGTYSTLKVQPAELEDSGVYFCASSQETGRSAGANVLTFGAGSRLTVL.

V usage is TRBV10-3 and J usage is TRBJ2-3; TRBD2 matches at 9 bases. Trimming at V came to 2 bases and at J to 1 base, leaving 10 bases not matched to a gene. The CDR3 is 18 amino acids. Per germline, CDR1 ENHRY and CDR2 SYGVKD. This chain's CDR3 is CAISEGDGRGGRTDTQYF. The CDR3, as DNA: TGTGCCATCAGTGAGGGTGACGGGCGGGGGGGCCGCACAGATACGCAGTATTTT.

The table lists this clone with a count of one. The chain couples TRBV5-5 to TRBJ2-6; D is possibly TRBD1 (5 bases). This CDR3 region has 15 residues. CDR1 SGHKS and CDR2 YYEKEE come from the germline V gene (reference sequence). The V end was cut by 7 bases, the J end by 0 bases, with 11 bases between. The DNA of the CDR3 is TGTGCCAGCCCGGACACCCACTCTGGGGCCAACGTCCTGACTTTC. It translates to CASPDTHSGANVLTF.

V and J are TRBV6-1 and TRBJ2-7; TRBD2 matches 8 bases. V lost 6 bases, J lost 6 bases, and 4 bases stayed unmatched. This CDR3 spans 12 amino acids. Germline V gene data show CDR1 as MNHNS and CDR2 as SASEGT. The CDR3 region has the DNA TGTGCCAGCAGCCCGGGGGGGGGCGAGCAGTACTTC. Translation gives CASSPGGGEQYF.

This chain joins TRBV19 and TRBJ2-7; 9 bases fit TRBD1. Per germline, CDR1 LNHDA and CDR2 SQIVND (reference sequence). The J segment lost 1 base and the V segment lost 5 bases, leaving 3 bases of the junction unmatched. CDR3 length: 14 residues. The CDR3 nucleotides are TGTGCCAGTAGTTTCGGACAGGGGTCCTACGAGCAGTACTTC. It encodes CASSFGQGSYEQYF.

The chain links TRBV29-1 to TRBJ1-2; D might be TRBD1 (6 bases). The CDR3 sequence is 16 residues long. V lost 8 bases and J 3 bases, leaving 25 bases between the germline ends. CDR1 and CDR2 from the germline V gene are SQVTM and ANQGSEA. The CDR3 region has the DNA TGCAGCTTCCTAGGAACAGGGTCGGGAAGAGACTATGGCTACACCTTC. Translated: CSFLGTGSGRDYGYTF.

In its sample, this clone was seen a few times. V and J are TRBV7-6 and TRBJ1-5; TRBD1 might be the D (5 bases). Trimming took 5 bases from V and 5 from J, leaving 10 bases between them. The CDR3 runs 13 residues. Germline V gives CDR1 SGHVS, CDR2 FNYEAQ. The CDR3 nucleotides read TGTGCCAGCAGCCCCGAGACAGATCAGCCCCAGCATTTT. Its translation is CASSPETDQPQHF.

This chain uses TRBV7-3 with TRBJ1-5, with a weak D call TRBD1 (5 bases). Trimming stripped 6 bases from V and 6 bases from J, with 9 bases between. This CDR3 contains 12 residues. Germline CDR1 SGHTA, CDR2 FQGTGA. CDR3: CASRAGTQPQHF. The CDR3 bases are TGTGCCAGCAGAGCGGGGACTCAGCCCCAGCATTTT.

The V and J genes are TRBV2 and TRBJ2-7; TRBD1 is a possible D gene (6 bases). This CDR3 has 14 amino acids. Germline CDR1 is SNHLY and CDR2 is FYNNEI. Trimming shortened V by 3 bases and J by 3 bases, and 12 bases separated the two germline ends. The CDR3, as DNA: TGTGCCAGCAGTGAGGACAGTTTGGGCTACGAGCAGTACTTC. Translated: CASSEDSLGYEQYF.

In this sample, this clone turned up a few times. The chain uses TRBV27 and TRBJ2-6; D is unclear. Trimming took 7 bases from V and 0 from J, leaving 10 bases between them. Germline V CDR1 and CDR2: MNHEY, SMNVEV (reference sequence). The CDR3 length is 15 residues. In DNA, the CDR3 is TGTGCCAGCACCCCCGGGCTCTCTGGGGCCAACGTCCTGACTTTC. This sequence encodes CASTPGLSGANVLTF.

In this sample, this clone turned up a few times. V gene TRBV13 combines with J gene TRBJ2-7; D ambiguous. V lost 0 bases to trimming and J lost 6 bases, with 6 bases between them. This CDR3 is built from 12 residues. CDR1 and CDR2 (germline): PRHDT, FYEKMQ (reference sequence). CDR3 DNA sequence: TGTGCCAGCAGCTTAGGGACTTCCGAGCAGTACTTC. It yields the protein CASSLGTSEQYF.

The rearrangement joins TRBV13 to TRBJ1-1; 11 positions agree with TRBD1. This CDR3 is 17 amino acids long. V lost 3 bases and J lost 0; bases outside the gene matches: 6. The germline gives CDR1 PRHDT, CDR2 FYEKMQ (reference sequence). For the CDR3, the DNA is TGTGCCAGCAGCTTTTGGACAGGGGGCGAGGTGAACACTGAAGCTTTCTTT. It codes for CASSFWTGGEVNTEAFF.

This clone has only a few counts. The chain uses TRBV7-6 and TRBJ2-7; TRBD1 matches at 7 bases. There are 14 residues in the CDR3. With 3 bases clipped from V and 7 bases from J, the junction kept 9 bases outside the gene matches. Germline CDR1 is SGHVS and CDR2 is FNYEAQ. CDR3 protein: CASSLGQYLREQYF. The CDR3, as DNA: TGTGCCAGCAGCTTGGGACAGTACCTTCGTGAGCAGTACTTC.

This sequence joins TRBV10-3 and TRBJ1-2; perhaps TRBD1 as D (6 bases). Trimming removed 2 bases at V and 0 bases at J, with 10 bases between. This CDR3 is built from 15 residues. CDR1 and CDR2 from the germline V gene are ENHRY and SYGVKD. CDR3 nucleotide sequence: TGTGCCATCAGTGAGGGGGGCTTCTCTAACTATGGCTACACCTTC. Amino acids: CAISEGGFSNYGYTF.

The chain combines TRBV7-9 with TRBJ2-5, with TRBD1 matching 8 bases. Judging by the DNA end, TRBJ2-7 fits better; the J call may be wrong. CDR1 and CDR2 (germline): SEHNR, FQNEAQ (reference sequence). The CDR3 consists of 15 residues. CDR3 sequence reads: CASSEIQGAINEQYF. CDR3 coding DNA: TGTGCCAGCAGCGAGATTCAGGGGGCGATCAACGAGCAGTACTTC.

This clone was detected only a few times. The chain employs TRBV6-1 and TRBJ2-2, with a weak D call TRBD1 (6 bases). Per the germline V gene, CDR1 is MNHNS and CDR2 is SASEGT. V lost 3 bases to trimming and J lost 5 bases, with 10 bases between them. The CDR3 extends over 14 amino acids. CDR3 in DNA: TGTGCCAGCAGTGACAAGGGGGAGACCGGGGAGCTGTTTTTT. Translation gives CASSDKGETGELFF.